Each of the 28 T cell receptor beta chains below was sequenced from the same sample in a study of T cells after posttransplantation cyclophosphamide. TCRdb keeps only in-frame clones here, not all; method: immunoSEQ multiplex PCR. This sample has approximately 25,000 clones, each found more than once. Sequencing was done on a sample of PBMCs. These receptors were taken from a woman aged 45 to 65 in good health, CMV-negative, and a related stem cell transplant donor.

V gene TRBV6-5 combines with J gene TRBJ1-2; TRBD1 agrees at 10 bases. Germline lookup yields CDR1 MNHEY and CDR2 SVGAGI. The CDR3 consists of 13 residues. V lost 5 bases, J lost 7 bases, and 4 bases stayed unmatched. The CDR3 reads CASSGQGVGGYTF. In nucleotides, the CDR3 is TGTGCCAGCAGTGGACAGGGGGTAGGTGGCTACACCTTC.

V gene TRBV6-5 combines with J gene TRBJ1-5; possibly TRBD1 for D (6 bases). The CDR3 is 14 residues long. Trimming took 8 bases from V and 4 from J, leaving 15 bases between them. The V gene's germline CDR1 is MNHEY and CDR2 SVGAGI. CDR3 DNA sequence: TGTGCCAGCGCGGACAGCTTGAAAAATCAGCCCCAGCATTTT. It is translated as CASADSLKNQPQHF.

This clone has ten or more counts. V gene TRBV10-3 combines with J gene TRBJ2-1; 11 positions match TRBD2. V lost 3 bases, J lost 6 bases, and 16 bases stayed unmatched. Germline values: CDR1 ENHRY, CDR2 SYGVKD. CDR3 length: 19 residues. The CDR3 spells CAISDLAGGLAERPNEQFF. In DNA form, the CDR3 reads TGTGCCATCAGTGACCTCGCCGGGGGACTAGCGGAGAGGCCCAATGAGCAGTTCTTC.

This clone was detected ten times or more. V gene TRBV7-9 combines with J gene TRBJ2-5, with TRBD1 matching 7 bases. The V segment lost 3 bases and the J segment 4 bases; nucleotides outside the gene matches: 11. The CDR3 totals 16 residues. The germline V gene has CDR1 SEHNR and CDR2 FQNEAQ (reference sequence). CDR3 amino acids: CASSFRTAGGRETQYF. The CDR3 bases are TGTGCCAGCAGCTTTCGGACGGCAGGGGGACGAGAGACCCAGTACTTC.

This clone appeared many times. The chain couples TRBV27 to TRBJ2-1; 9 bases fit TRBD1. V dropped 5 bases and J dropped 6; count of bases not matched to a gene: 17. Germline V CDR1 and CDR2: MNHEY, SMNVEV (reference sequence). The CDR3 covers 18 residues. The CDR3 reads CASSADPPGTGRSNEQFF. The CDR3 coding sequence is TGTGCCAGCAGTGCAGACCCGCCCGGGACAGGGCGGTCCAATGAGCAGTTCTTC.

This clone has ten or more counts. Other DNA variants within this sample encode the same CDR3. The CDR3 DNA reads TGTGCCAGCAGCGAGACTAGCCTCCCAGATACGCAGTATTTT. Protein: CASSETSLPDTQYF. The gene calls are TRBV9 and TRBJ2-3; 7 bases agree with TRBD2. The CDR3 is 14 residues long. The ends lost 3 bases at V and 4 bases at J; junction bases unmatched: 5. In germline, CDR1 is SGDLS, CDR2 YYNGEE.

At least ten counts were recorded for this clone. The chain uses TRBV2 and TRBJ2-3, with 7 bases lining up with TRBD2. Germline-derived CDR1 and CDR2 are SNHLY and FYNNEI. Trimming at V came to 8 bases and at J to 2 bases, leaving 4 bases not matched to a gene. The CDR3 runs to 13 residues. CDR3 sequence (DNA): TGTGCCAGCGCGGGGGACCTCACAGATACGCAGTATTTT. Its translation: CASAGDLTDTQYF.

This clone has a count of ten or more. This chain uses TRBV7-2 with TRBJ2-3, with TRBD1 matching over 8 bases. Germline V gene data show CDR1 as SGHTA and CDR2 as FQGNSA. The CDR3 consists of 14 residues. V lost 5 bases, J lost 2 bases, and 3 bases stayed unmatched. CDR3 sequence (DNA): TGTGCCAGCAGCGACCAGGGGGCCACAGATACGCAGTATTTT. Residues: CASSDQGATDTQYF.

This clone was detected ten times or more. The chain couples TRBV28 to TRBJ2-7, with D perhaps matching TRBD1 (6 bases). V was trimmed by 5 bases and J by 12 bases, leaving 17 bases between them. The CDR3 runs 12 residues. CDR1 MDHEN and CDR2 SYDVKM come from the germline V gene. The CDR3 nucleotides are TGTGCCAGCAGTATAAGGACAGAACTTTGGTACTTC. This encodes CASSIRTELWYF. Based on the CDR3 plus reference TRBV28 and TRBJ2-7, the full variable domain is DVKVTQSSRYLVKRTGEKVFLECVQDMDHENMFWYRQDPGLGLRLIYFSYDVKMKEKGDIPEGYSVSREKKERFSLILESASTNQTSMYLCASSIRTELWYFGPGTRLTVT.

This clone was counted ten times or more. The V call is TRBV19, the J call TRBJ1-1; D gene ambiguous. Deletions cut 2 bases from V and 1 base from J, with 5 bases between. The CDR3 has 13 residues. The germline gives CDR1 LNHDA, CDR2 SQIVND (reference sequence). The CDR3 nucleotides read TGTGCCAGTAGTATATACGGGAACACTGAAGCTTTCTTT. Amino acid sequence: CASSIYGNTEAFF.

The sample holds many counts of this clone. The chain couples TRBV9 to TRBJ2-7; 9 bases are shared with TRBD1. Trimming removed 1 base from V and 4 bases from J; junction bases left unmatched: 9. CDR1 and CDR2 (germline): SGDLS, YYNGEE. CDR3 length: 16 residues. In DNA form, the CDR3 reads TGTGCCAGCAGCGTAACTTCACAGGGGGCACTGTACGAGCAGTACTTC. Its translation is CASSVTSQGALYEQYF.

At least ten counts were recorded for this clone. This chain links TRBV27 with TRBJ2-1, with TRBD1 identical over 9 bases. With V trimmed by 5 bases and J by 4 bases, 15 bases remained unmatched. The CDR3 consists of 18 residues. The germline CDR1 and CDR2 sequences are MNHEY and SMNVEV (reference sequence). CDR3 DNA: TGTGCCAGCAGTCTGGGGACAGGGTTAGTAGGCGGATACAATGAGCAGTTCTTC. The encoded protein is CASSLGTGLVGGYNEQFF.

This clone has ten or more counts. The CDR3, as DNA: TGTGCCAGCAGGACAGGGTCGGACGAGCAGTACTTC. Amino acids: CASRTGSDEQYF. This chain connects TRBV6-1 to TRBJ2-7; TRBD1 aligns across 7 bases. CDR1 is MNHNS and CDR2 is SASEGT in the germline V gene. This CDR3 has 12 amino acids. V lost 6 bases, J lost 5 bases, and 4 bases stayed unmatched.

This clone was recorded at least ten times. The chain carries TRBV2 and TRBJ1-1; weak D call: TRBD1 (5 bases). The germline V gene encodes CDR1 SNHLY and CDR2 FYNNEI. The CDR3 has 12 amino acids. Trimming took 5 bases from V and 8 from J, leaving 12 bases between them. The CDR3 protein is CASSYRITEAFF. DNA of the CDR3: TGTGCCAGCAGTTACAGGATCACCGAAGCTTTCTTT.

Ten or more counts support this clone. The DNA of the CDR3 is TGTGCCAGCAGTTTAGTCTGGCAGGCCTACGAGCAGTACTTC. Its translation is CASSLVWQAYEQYF. This chain connects TRBV27 to TRBJ2-7; D unresolved. The CDR3 has 14 residues. The V gene's germline CDR1 is MNHEY and CDR2 SMNVEV (reference sequence). V lost 2 bases to trimming and J lost 2 bases, with 10 bases between them.

There are many counts of this clone. The chain couples TRBV12-5 to TRBJ1-4, with 8 bases that match TRBD1. This CDR3 is 14 amino acids long. The germline V gene encodes CDR1 LGHNT and CDR2 FRNRAP. The ends lost 5 bases at V and 5 bases at J; junction bases unmatched: 4. The DNA of the CDR3 is TGTGCTAGTGGTCCGACAGGGGCAAATGAAAAACTGTTTTTT. Its protein is CASGPTGANEKLFF.

This clone occurred many times. The rearrangement uses TRBV15 and TRBJ2-3, with D possibly TRBD1 on 6 matching bases. Germline CDR1 and CDR2: LNHNV and YYDKDF (reference sequence). This CDR3 region has 16 residues. V lost 4 bases to trimming and J lost 4 bases, with 18 bases between them. CDR3 protein: CATSMIGQFNPDTQYF. The CDR3, as DNA: TGTGCCACCAGCATGATTGGACAGTTCAACCCAGATACGCAGTATTTT.

This clone has at least ten counts. The chain uses TRBV30 and TRBJ1-5, with 11 bases lining up with TRBD1. From germline, CDR1 is GTSNPN and CDR2 SVGIG (reference sequence). The CDR3 runs to 15 residues. V trimming: 2 bases; J trimming: 6 bases; junction bases outside the gene matches: 6. DNA for the CDR3: TGTGCCTGGAGTAGCCGGGACAGGGGGGGTCAGCCCCAGCATTTT. It is translated as CAWSSRDRGGQPQHF.

Many counts were recorded for this clone. The DNA for the CDR3 is TGTGCCAGCAGCGAACGGTTAAATGAAAAACTGTTTTTT. Encoded protein: CASSERLNEKLFF. The V call is TRBV4-2, the J call TRBJ1-4; D ambiguous. This CDR3 is built from 13 residues. Trimming stripped 5 bases from V and 5 bases from J, with 9 bases between. The germline V gene encodes CDR1 LGHNA and CDR2 YNFKEQ.

The table lists this clone with many counts. V and J are TRBV6-4 and TRBJ2-1, with 7 positions matching TRBD2. Germline loops: CDR1 MRHNA, CDR2 SNTAGT. V shed 6 bases and J 6 bases; nucleotides not matched to a gene: 14. The CDR3 is made up of 16 amino acids. CDR3 protein: CASRSVGLVVANEQFF. The DNA for the CDR3 is TGTGCCAGCAGGAGCGTCGGACTAGTGGTAGCCAATGAGCAGTTCTTC.

This clone has at least ten counts. The chain joins TRBV15 to TRBJ2-5; D is unclear. The ends were cut back, 0 bases at V and 4 bases at J, with 9 bases in the middle. CDR3 length: 14 residues. The germline gives CDR1 LNHNV, CDR2 YYDKDF (reference sequence). The CDR3 region is CATSREGFSETQYF. CDR3 DNA sequence: TGTGCCACCAGCAGAGAGGGCTTTTCAGAGACCCAGTACTTC. Full variable domain (missing parts from reference TRBV15 and TRBJ2-5): DAMVIQNPRYQVTQFGKPVTLSCSQTLNHNVMYWYQQKSSQAPKLLFHYYDKDFNNEADTPDNFQSRRPNTSFCFLDIRSPGLGDTAMYLCATSREGFSETQYFGPGTRLLVL.

The sample holds many counts of this clone. The V and J genes are TRBV4-1 and TRBJ1-1, with D perhaps TRBD1 (5 bases). The CDR3 has 13 amino acids. In germline, CDR1 is MGHRA, CDR2 YSYEKL. V lost 7 bases to trimming and J lost 1 base, with 10 bases between them. The CDR3 nucleotides are TGCGCCAGCACCTTAACAGGGAACACTGAAGCTTTCTTT. Its translation is CASTLTGNTEAFF.

This clone was picked up many times. The gene calls are TRBV11-2 and TRBJ2-1, with 8 bases identical to TRBD1. Germline CDR1 reads SGHAT; CDR2 reads FQNNGV. J lost 4 bases, V lost 3 bases, and 5 bases had no gene match. This CDR3 contains 15 residues. DNA of the CDR3: TGTGCCAGCAGCTTTTCGGGACAGGTATACAATGAGCAGTTCTTC. Protein: CASSFSGQVYNEQFF.

This clone has ten or more counts. DNA of the CDR3: TGTGCCAGCAGTGATTTGGACAGGGCTAATGAAAAACTGTTTTTT. Residues: CASSDLDRANEKLFF. The V gene is TRBV25-1, the J gene TRBJ1-4; 8 bases match TRBD1. This CDR3 region has 15 residues. V trimming: 3 bases; J trimming: 3 bases; junction bases outside the gene matches: 3. Per the germline V gene, CDR1 is MGHDK and CDR2 is SYGVNS. The whole variable domain, remainder taken from reference TRBV25-1 and TRBJ1-4, is EADIYQTPRYLVIGTGKKITLECSQTMGHDKMYWYQQDPGMELHLIHYSYGVNSTEKGDLSSESTVSRIRTEHFPLTLESARPSHTSQYLCASSDLDRANEKLFFGSGTQLSVL.

This clone has a count of ten or more. The rearrangement uses TRBV4-1 and TRBJ2-7, with 13 positions matching TRBD2. V shed 0 bases and J 6 bases; nucleotides not matched to a gene: 8. Looked up from germline, CDR1 is MGHRA and CDR2 is YSYEKL. This CDR3 is built from 17 residues. In DNA, the CDR3 is TGCGCCAGCAGCCAAGATAGGTTACTAGCGGGGGGGACCGAGCAGTACTTC. Protein: CASSQDRLLAGGTEQYF.

This clone was recorded at least ten times. This chain uses TRBV9 with TRBJ1-6; tentative D call: TRBD1 (6 bases). CDR3 length equals 15 residues. Trimming stripped 0 bases from V and 7 bases from J, with 11 bases between. Germline CDR1 reads SGDLS; CDR2 reads YYNGEE. CDR3 DNA: TGTGCCAGCAGCGTAGGGTGGACAGTCAATTCACCCCTCCACTTT. It is translated as CASSVGWTVNSPLHF. The variable domain in full, completed from reference TRBV9 and TRBJ1-6, reads DSGVTQTPKHLITATGQRVTLRCSPRSGDLSVYWYQQSLDQGLQFLIQYYNGEERAKGNILERFSAQQFPDLHSELNLSSLELGDSALYFCASSVGWTVNSPLHFGNGTRLTVT.

This clone has at least ten counts. This chain joins TRBV7-9 and TRBJ2-7; no clear D. CDR3 size: 14 residues. The V and J ends lost 1 base and 1 base respectively, with 8 bases between them. Germline CDR1 reads SEHNR; CDR2 reads FQNEAQ (reference sequence). CDR3 sequence (DNA): TGTGCCAGCAGCTTAGTACGTAGTTCCTACGAGCAGTACTTC. It encodes CASSLVRSSYEQYF.

This clone was recorded many times. This chain connects TRBV7-8 to TRBJ2-7; 7 bases match TRBD1. V lost 4 bases to trimming and J lost 3 bases; unmatched junction nucleotides: 9. The CDR3 is 15 amino acids. Germline V gene data show CDR1 as SGHVS and CDR2 as FQNEAQ. DNA of the CDR3: TGTGCCAGCAGCTCCTCCGTAGGGGGCGGCTACGAGCAGTACTTC. The encoded protein is CASSSSVGGGYEQYF.